The T cell receptor beta chain under discussion was sequenced for a study of CD8+CD57+ T cells in acquired aplastic anemia. The wider study: The DNA of sorted CD4+ and CD8+ cells averaged about 3 ug. CD4+ cell libraries from healthy donors averaged approximately 9.9 million reads. Study outcomes and limitations: Patients and controls shared approximately 30 CD8+ CDR3 sequences. Between the patient and control groups, CD8+ Simpson's diversity did not differ significantly.

Genomic DNA templated the TCR beta VDJ and CDR3 profiling. TCRdb reanalysed the reads using MiXCR and keeps one entry per CDR3 protein. The sample includes tens of thousands of distinct CDR3 sequences, under 65% seen only once; the top ten take around 8%. Germline lookup yields CDR1 LNHNV and CDR2 YYDKDF (reference sequence). Trimming took off 3 bases at V and 3 bases at J, with 14 bases between the two ends. CDR3 length: 15 residues. On this clonotype itself: What it recognizes is unknown.

This receptor was taken from a human donor in good health, serving as a control. The material sequenced was sorted CD4+, CD8+, or CD8+CD57+ T cells (not recorded which) from PBMCs. The rearrangement joins TRBV15 to TRBJ2-5; tentative D call: TRBD1 (5 bases). CDR3: CATSRWAGLEETQYF. DNA for the CDR3: TGTGCCACCAGCAGGTGGGCAGGGCTAGAAGAGACCCAGTACTTC.